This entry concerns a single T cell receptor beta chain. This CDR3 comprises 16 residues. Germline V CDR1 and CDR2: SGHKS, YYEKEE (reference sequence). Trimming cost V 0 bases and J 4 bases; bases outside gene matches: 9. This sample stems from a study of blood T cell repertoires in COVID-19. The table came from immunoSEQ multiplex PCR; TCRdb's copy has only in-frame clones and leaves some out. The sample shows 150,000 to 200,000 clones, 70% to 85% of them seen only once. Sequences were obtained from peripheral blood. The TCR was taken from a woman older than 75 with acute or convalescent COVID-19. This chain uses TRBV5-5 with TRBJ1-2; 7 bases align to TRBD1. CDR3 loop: CASSLALDRVTYGYTF. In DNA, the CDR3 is TGTGCCAGCAGCTTGGCCCTAGACAGGGTTACCTATGGCTACACCTTC.